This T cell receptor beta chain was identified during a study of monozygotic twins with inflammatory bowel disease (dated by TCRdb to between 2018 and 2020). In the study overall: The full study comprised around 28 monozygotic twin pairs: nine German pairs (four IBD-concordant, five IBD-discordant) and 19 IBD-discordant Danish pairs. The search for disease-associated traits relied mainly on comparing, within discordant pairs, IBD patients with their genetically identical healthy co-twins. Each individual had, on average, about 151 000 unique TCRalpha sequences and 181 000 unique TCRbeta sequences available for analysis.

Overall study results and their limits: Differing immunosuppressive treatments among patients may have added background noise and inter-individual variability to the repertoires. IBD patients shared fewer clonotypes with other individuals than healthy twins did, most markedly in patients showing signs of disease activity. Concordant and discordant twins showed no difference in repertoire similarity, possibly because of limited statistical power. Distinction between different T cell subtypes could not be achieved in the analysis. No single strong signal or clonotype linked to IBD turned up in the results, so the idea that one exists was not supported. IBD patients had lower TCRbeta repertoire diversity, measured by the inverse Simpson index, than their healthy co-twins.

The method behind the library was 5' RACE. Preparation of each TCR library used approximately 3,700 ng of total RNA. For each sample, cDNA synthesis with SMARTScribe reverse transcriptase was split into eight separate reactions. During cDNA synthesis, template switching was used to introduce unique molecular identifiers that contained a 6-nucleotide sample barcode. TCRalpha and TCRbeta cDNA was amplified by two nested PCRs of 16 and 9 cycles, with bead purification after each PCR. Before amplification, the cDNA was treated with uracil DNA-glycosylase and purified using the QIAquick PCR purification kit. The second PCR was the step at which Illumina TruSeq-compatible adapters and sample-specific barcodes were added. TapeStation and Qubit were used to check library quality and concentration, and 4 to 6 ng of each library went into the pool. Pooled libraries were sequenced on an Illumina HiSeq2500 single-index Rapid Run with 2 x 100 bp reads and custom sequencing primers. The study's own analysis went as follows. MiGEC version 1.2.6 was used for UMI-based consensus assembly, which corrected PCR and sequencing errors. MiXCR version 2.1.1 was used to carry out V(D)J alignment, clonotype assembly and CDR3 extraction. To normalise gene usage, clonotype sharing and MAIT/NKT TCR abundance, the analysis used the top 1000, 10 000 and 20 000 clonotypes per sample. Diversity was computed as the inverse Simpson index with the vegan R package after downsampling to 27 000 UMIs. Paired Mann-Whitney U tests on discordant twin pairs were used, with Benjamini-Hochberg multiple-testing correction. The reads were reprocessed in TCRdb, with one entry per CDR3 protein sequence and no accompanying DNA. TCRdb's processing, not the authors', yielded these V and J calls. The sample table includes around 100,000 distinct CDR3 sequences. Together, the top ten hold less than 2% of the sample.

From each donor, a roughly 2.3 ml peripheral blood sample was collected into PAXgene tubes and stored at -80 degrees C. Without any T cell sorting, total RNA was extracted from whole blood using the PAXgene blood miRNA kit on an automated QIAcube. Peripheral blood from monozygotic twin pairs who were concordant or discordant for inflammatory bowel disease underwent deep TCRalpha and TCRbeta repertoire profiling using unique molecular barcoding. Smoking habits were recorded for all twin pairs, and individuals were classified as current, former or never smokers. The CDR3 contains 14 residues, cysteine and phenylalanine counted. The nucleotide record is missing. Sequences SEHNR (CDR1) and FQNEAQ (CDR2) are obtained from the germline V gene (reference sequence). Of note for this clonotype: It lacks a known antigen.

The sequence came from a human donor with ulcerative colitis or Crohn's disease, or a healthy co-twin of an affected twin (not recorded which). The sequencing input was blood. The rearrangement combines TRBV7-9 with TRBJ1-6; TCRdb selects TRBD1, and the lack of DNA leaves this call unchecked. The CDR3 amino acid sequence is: CASSSGTNNSPLHF. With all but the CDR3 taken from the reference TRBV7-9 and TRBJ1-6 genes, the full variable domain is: DTGVSQNPRHKITKRGQNVTFRCDPISEHNRLYWYRQTLGQGPEFLTYFQNEAQLEKSRLLSDRFSAERPKGSFSTLEIQRTEQGDSAMYLCASSSGTNNSPLHFGNGTRLTVT.